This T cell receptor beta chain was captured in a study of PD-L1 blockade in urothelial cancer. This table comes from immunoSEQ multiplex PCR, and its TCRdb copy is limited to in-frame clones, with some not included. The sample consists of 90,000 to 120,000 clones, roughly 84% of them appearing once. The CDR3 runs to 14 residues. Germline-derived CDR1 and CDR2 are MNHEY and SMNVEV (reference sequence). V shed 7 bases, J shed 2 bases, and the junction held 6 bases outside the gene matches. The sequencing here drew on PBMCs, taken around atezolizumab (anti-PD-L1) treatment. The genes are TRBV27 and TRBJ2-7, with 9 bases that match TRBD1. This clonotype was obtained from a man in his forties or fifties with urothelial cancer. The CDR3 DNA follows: TGTGCCAGCATTGGGACAGGGACTACCTACGAGCAGTACTTC. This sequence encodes CASIGTGTTYEQYF.